This T cell receptor beta chain emerged from a study of tumour-infiltrating T cells in Burkitt lymphoma. For the study at large: This cohort included all epidemiological subtypes of Burkitt lymphoma. Repertoire clonality predicted overall and progression-free survival.

Assay used: immunoSEQ multiplex PCR; TCRdb lists only in-frame clones, some missing. The sample comprises 45,000 to 60,000 clones, about a third of which are singletons, and around 3% rests with the top ten. The CDR3 extends over 17 amino acids. V was cut by 2 bases and J by 0 bases, with 14 bases left in between. Germline lookup yields CDR1 SGHDT and CDR2 YYEEEE. The sequence derives from a human donor with Burkitt lymphoma. This chain connects TRBV5-6 to TRBJ1-4; no firm D call. Specimen: tumor tissue. CDR3 in DNA: TGTGCCAGCAGCTTAGGGCCGCCACCTGCAACTAATGAAAAACTGTTTTTT. Translated, it gives CASSLGPPPATNEKLFF.